A single sample is the source of the 21 T cell receptor beta chains below, sequenced in a study of cytomegalovirus exposure and HLA in healthy donors. Both 60 Vbeta primers and 13 Jbeta primers went into the PCR. The method was immunoSEQ multiplex PCR; TCRdb's version includes in-frame clones alone and lacks a portion of them. The sample shows over 85,000 clones, about 62% of them seen only once. Sequencing was carried out using PBMCs. The receptors derive from a human donor in good health.

The rearrangement uses TRBV29-1 and TRBJ1-1; D ambiguous. Germline V lookup: CDR1 SQVTM, CDR2 ANQGSEA. The V end was cut by 6 bases, the J end by 6 bases, with 11 bases between. The CDR3 has 11 amino acids. In DNA, the CDR3 is TGCAGCGTCCGCGGGGTCTCTGAAGCTTTCTTT. Translated, it gives CSVRGVSEAFF.

There are a few counts of this clone. The chain uses TRBV9 and TRBJ1-4; D remains ambiguous. Germline CDR1 SGDLS, CDR2 YYNGEE. The CDR3 contains 17 residues. Trimming took 3 bases from V and 5 from J, leaving 20 bases between them. CDR3 in amino acids: CASSAERGGRSNEKLFF. The CDR3 bases are TGTGCCAGCAGCGCTGAACGGGGAGGACGCAGCAATGAAAAACTGTTTTTT.

This clone turned up a few times. The rearrangement uses TRBV15 and TRBJ2-5; 7 nucleotides align to TRBD2. From germline, CDR1 is LNHNV and CDR2 YYDKDF (reference sequence). The CDR3 length is 17 residues. The trim removed 0 bases at V and 1 base at J, leaving 8 bases unmatched. The chain's CDR3 is CATSRDLGGSGQETQYF. In DNA form, the CDR3 reads TGTGCCACCAGCAGAGATCTGGGAGGGTCGGGCCAAGAGACCCAGTACTTC.

The chain carries TRBV4-1 and TRBJ1-3, with 7 bases matching TRBD1. The CDR3 sequence is 15 residues long. Germline loops: CDR1 MGHRA, CDR2 YSYEKL. With V trimmed by 3 bases and J by 5 bases, 7 bases remained unmatched. The CDR3 DNA reads as TGCGCCAGCAGCCAGGACGGACAGGCGAGAAACACCATATATTTT. It specifies CASSQDGQARNTIYF.

The chain joins TRBV4-1 to TRBJ2-2, with TRBD2 identical over 8 bases. J lost 0 bases, V lost 0 bases, and 12 bases had no gene match. Per the germline V gene, CDR1 is MGHRA and CDR2 is YSYEKL. The CDR3 runs to 20 residues. CDR3 sequence: CASSQDKVAGLVANTGELFF. CDR3 in DNA: TGCGCCAGCAGCCAAGATAAGGTAGCGGGACTTGTCGCGAACACCGGGGAGCTGTTTTTT.

The chain combines TRBV27 with TRBJ2-7; 8 bases line up with TRBD1. The CDR3 is 16 residues long. In germline, CDR1 is MNHEY, CDR2 SMNVEV (reference sequence). V lost 5 bases to trimming and J lost 7 bases; unmatched junction nucleotides: 16. The CDR3 spells CASSPDRGSLRAEQYF. The CDR3 DNA sequence: TGTGCCAGCAGTCCCGACAGGGGATCTCTACGAGCGGAGCAGTACTTC.

The chain carries TRBV6-1 and TRBJ2-3, with D perhaps TRBD2 (6 bases). Trimming removed 2 bases at V and 3 bases at J, with 18 bases between. CDR1 and CDR2 (germline): MNHNS, SASEGT. The CDR3 covers 17 residues. As DNA, the CDR3 is TGTGCCAGCAGTGAATCAGTTTGGGACTCTTATACAGATACGCAGTATTTT. Translated, it gives CASSESVWDSYTDTQYF.

This clone has only a few counts. V gene TRBV5-8 combines with J gene TRBJ2-5; 11 positions agree with TRBD1. There are 15 residues in the CDR3. The germline V gene encodes CDR1 SGHTS and CDR2 YDEGEE. V shed 4 bases, J shed 5 bases, and the junction held 7 bases outside the gene matches. The DNA for the CDR3 is TGTGCCAGCAGCCTGGACAGGGGGCGCGGGGAGACCCAGTACTTC. This translates into CASSLDRGRGETQYF.

This clone was recorded a few times. The V gene is TRBV5-6, the J gene TRBJ2-5; 9 positions agree with TRBD2. Germline assignment: CDR1 SGHDT and CDR2 YYEEEE. The CDR3 totals 16 residues. V lost 1 base, J lost 6 bases, and 10 bases stayed unmatched. CDR3 coding DNA: TGTGCCAGCAGCTTGTATACGGCGGGAGGGACGAAGACCCAGTACTTC. Its translation: CASSLYTAGGTKTQYF.

The chain carries TRBV25-1 and TRBJ1-5; D gene uncertain. CDR1 is MGHDK and CDR2 is SYGVNS in the germline V gene. Trimming took off 2 bases at V and 4 bases at J, with 9 bases between the two ends. The CDR3 covers 14 residues. CDR3 nucleotide sequence: TGTGCCAGCAGTGAACCAGGAATAAATCAGCCCCAGCATTTT. This translates into CASSEPGINQPQHF.

V gene TRBV7-6 combines with J gene TRBJ1-1; 7 nucleotides agree with TRBD1. Germline loops: CDR1 SGHVS, CDR2 FNYEAQ. With 6 bases clipped from V and 3 bases from J, the junction kept 7 bases outside the gene matches. This CDR3 spans 14 amino acids. CDR3 coding DNA: TGTGCCAGCAGTTTAACAGGGGTGGACACTGAAGCTTTCTTT. Protein: CASSLTGVDTEAFF.

The chain uses TRBV7-9 and TRBJ2-4, with TRBD1 matching over 8 bases. V lost 2 bases, J lost 5 bases, and 8 bases stayed unmatched. This CDR3 has 16 amino acids. Germline lookup yields CDR1 SEHNR and CDR2 FQNEAQ (reference sequence). The CDR3 loop is CASSLTFTGGENIQYF. CDR3 in DNA: TGTGCCAGCAGCTTAACTTTTACAGGGGGAGAAAACATTCAGTACTTC.

The chain uses TRBV4-1 and TRBJ2-7; 8 bases agree with TRBD2. The CDR3 has 15 residues. The germline gives CDR1 MGHRA, CDR2 YSYEKL. V gave up 4 bases and J gave up 0 bases; unmatched junction bases: 5. Here the CDR3 DNA reads TGCGCCAGCAGCCCAACTAGCGGTAGCTCCTACGAGCAGTACTTC. Its protein product is CASSPTSGSSYEQYF.

V and J are TRBV18 and TRBJ1-4; no clear D gene. The CDR3 length is 16 residues. The V end lost 1 base, the J end lost 3 bases, and 12 bases lay between the germline ends. The germline V gene encodes CDR1 KGHSH and CDR2 LQKENI. For the CDR3, the DNA is TGTGCCAGCTCACCACAGTCGGGAGAATCTAATGAAAAACTGTTTTTT. Amino acids: CASSPQSGESNEKLFF.

CDR3 nucleotide sequence: TGTGCCAGCAGTGGAGGGGGGACAGGGACGGTGAGGCTGTTTTTT. This sequence encodes CASSGGGTGTVRLFF. The genes are TRBV6-1 and TRBJ2-2, with 9 bases lining up with TRBD1. CDR1 and CDR2 (germline): MNHNS, SASEGT. V lost 4 bases and J lost 13; bases outside the gene matches: 13. The CDR3 loop spans 15 amino acids.

The J gene is TRBJ2-2, the V gene TRBV4-2, with 9 bases that match TRBD2. This CDR3 has 16 amino acids. Trimming cost V 3 bases and J 6 bases; bases outside gene matches: 8. Germline lookup yields CDR1 LGHNA and CDR2 YNFKEQ. CDR3 amino acids: CASSQGLAGEAGELFF. The DNA of the CDR3 is TGTGCCAGCAGCCAGGGACTAGCAGGAGAGGCCGGGGAGCTGTTTTTT.

V gene TRBV19 combines with J gene TRBJ1-1; D unresolved. The CDR3 is 14 residues long. V was shortened by 6 bases and J by 5 bases, with 16 bases between the two germline ends. CDR1 and CDR2 from the germline V gene are LNHDA and SQIVND (reference sequence). For the CDR3, the DNA is TGTGCCAGTAGATGGGAGGGTATGAGGACTGAAGCTTTCTTT. Protein product: CASRWEGMRTEAFF.

CDR3 loop: CASSLGRDRVRNEQFF. CDR3 coding DNA: TGTGCCAGCAGCTTAGGGCGGGACAGGGTCCGGAATGAGCAGTTCTTC. This chain links TRBV7-9 with TRBJ2-1; 9 positions agree with TRBD1. Germline V lookup: CDR1 SEHNR, CDR2 FQNEAQ (reference sequence). The CDR3 is 16 residues long. The trim removed 1 base at V and 7 bases at J, leaving 8 bases unmatched.

This chain joins TRBV7-9 and TRBJ2-1; TRBD2 agrees at 7 bases. The germline V gene has CDR1 SEHNR and CDR2 FQNEAQ (reference sequence). The CDR3 consists of 15 residues. V lost 1 base and J lost 11; bases outside the gene matches: 11. The CDR3 loop is CASSLGDYVATKQFF. In DNA, the CDR3 is TGTGCCAGCAGCTTAGGGGACTATGTCGCCACGAAGCAGTTCTTC.

This clone was counted a few times. CDR3 sequence reads: CASSPREPPKYEQYF. Written as DNA, the CDR3 is TGTGCCAGCTCACCACGGGAGCCCCCTAAGTACGAGCAGTACTTC. The chain couples TRBV18 to TRBJ2-7; weak D call: TRBD2 (5 bases). V dropped 1 base and J dropped 4 bases, with 14 bases sitting between them. Germline CDR1 and CDR2: KGHSH and LQKENI. The CDR3 is made up of 15 amino acids.

The chain links TRBV6-1 to TRBJ2-5, with 7 bases identical to TRBD2. Gene TRBJ2-7 matches the end of the DNA better, so the J call may be wrong. There are 15 residues in the CDR3. Germline V gene sequence: CDR1 MNHNS, CDR2 SASEGT. The CDR3 protein is CASSVVAGRSYEQYF. CDR3 in DNA: TGTGCCAGCAGTGTAGTAGCGGGTCGCTCCTACGAGCAGTACTTC.